The count of the clone carrying this T cell receptor beta chain is one. The antigen remains undetermined. This entry comes from a study of molecular identifiers for immune sequencing clone quantification. Study findings and constraints: The sizes of highly expanded clones could be underestimated when identical TCR molecules share a barcode.

From germline, CDR1 is KGHSH and CDR2 LQKENI. The trim removed 3 bases at V and 4 bases at J, leaving 3 bases unmatched. This CDR3 region has 14 residues. Each CDR3 protein is one row after TCRdb ran MiXCR on the PCR reads. The repertoire has some 91,000 distinct CDR3 sequences, 20% to 25% of them found once; the top ten carry 0.94%. The sequencing input was naive CD8+ T cells from blood, with Jurkat cell RNA spiked in. Noted subset: FACS-sorted CD8+CD4-CCR7+CD45RA+ naive T cells. This TCR was recovered from a human donor in good health. Some libraries in this study had Jurkat cell RNA spiked in. This rearrangement joins TRBV18 to TRBJ2-1; 7 nucleotides line up with TRBD1. CDR3 region: CASSPPTGYNEQFF. In DNA form, the CDR3 reads TGTGCCAGCTCACCTCCGACAGGGTACAATGAGCAGTTCTTC.